A selection of T cell receptor beta chains follows, all from one sample in a study of blood T cell repertoires in COVID-19. The protocol was immunoSEQ multiplex PCR, while the TCRdb copy is restricted to in-frame clones and leaves out a portion. The data contain some 220,000 clones, around 84% of them singletons. Sequenced sample: peripheral blood. The receptors derive from a middle-aged man with active or convalescent COVID-19. Both conserved end residues are part of each CDR3. D genes are given only for firm matches. Only part of the rows carry a size: once, few, many, or a class if the clone is expanded.

>TRBJ1-1|few|TRBV5-6|14|TRBD1
CASSLVPTGGEAFF
TGTGCCAGCAGCTTGGTGCCGACAGGGGGCGAAGCTTTCTTT
>TRBJ2-7|NA|TRBV5-4|13|TRBD1
CASRQTGGNEQYF
TGTGCCAGCAGGCAAACAGGGGGAAACGAGCAGTACTTC
>TRBJ1-1|NA|TRBV10-3|14|NA
CAISVGGSNTEAFF
TGTGCCATCAGTGTTGGGGGGTCGAACACTGAAGCTTTCTTT
>TRBJ2-7|NA|TRBV19|15|TRBD1
CASSRGGQGAYEQYF
TGTGCCAGTAGTCGAGGGGGACAGGGGGCCTACGAGCAGTACTTC
>TRBJ1-5|NA|TRBV28|13|NA
CASSRTPNQPQHF
TGTGCCAGCAGTAGGACACCCAATCAGCCCCAGCATTTT
>TRBJ1-1|NA|TRBV4-3|14|TRBD1
CASSQPGGNTEAFF
TGCGCCAGCAGCCAACCAGGGGGAAACACTGAAGCTTTCTTT
>TRBJ2-4|few|TRBV9|13|NA
CASSVVPRDIQYF
TGTGCCAGCAGCGTAGTCCCCCGGGACATTCAGTACTTC
>TRBJ1-5|NA|TRBV24-1|14|NA
CATSDSRGVEPQHF
TGTGCCACCAGTGATTCCAGGGGAGTAGAGCCCCAGCATTTT
>TRBJ2-7|NA|TRBV6-5|15|TRBD1
CASNPTGTGTYEQYF
TGTGCCAGCAACCCAACCGGGACAGGGACCTACGAGCAGTACTTC
>TRBJ2-3|NA|TRBV29-1|15|NA
CSVVGWGVGTDTQYF
TGCAGCGTGGTGGGGTGGGGGGTTGGCACAGATACGCAGTATTTT
>TRBJ2-1|NA|TRBV5-1|15|TRBD2
CASSLASGAYNEQFF
TGCGCCAGCAGCTTGGCCAGCGGGGCTTACAATGAGCAGTTCTTC
>TRBJ2-5|NA|TRBV6-5|13|NA
CASRQGYQETQYF
TGTGCCAGCAGACAGGGATACCAAGAGACCCAGTACTTC
>TRBJ2-2|NA|TRBV6-6|16|TRBD2
CASSRRLAGETGELFF
TGTGCCAGCAGTCGACGACTAGCGGGAGAGACCGGGGAGCTGTTTTTT
>TRBJ2-2|NA|TRBV5-1|14|NA
CASSLAANTGELFF
TGCGCCAGCAGCTTGGCAGCGAACACCGGGGAGCTGTTTTTT
>TRBJ1-1|few|TRBV27|14|TRBD1
CASRDRGLNTEAFF
TGTGCCAGCAGAGACAGGGGGTTGAACACTGAAGCTTTCTTT
>TRBJ2-1|NA|TRBV27|17|TRBD2
CASSLKSWTSDYNEQFF
TGTGCCAGCAGTTTAAAGTCTTGGACTAGCGACTACAATGAGCAGTTCTTC
>TRBJ1-6|NA|TRBV4-3|16|NA
CASSQGTQVVNSPLHF
TGCGCCAGCAGCCAAGGAACCCAGGTGGTCAATTCACCCCTCCACTTT
>TRBJ2-1|NA|TRBV5-1|15|TRBD2
CASSFVTSGSNEQFF
TGCGCCAGCAGCTTCGTCACTAGCGGGAGTAATGAGCAGTTCTTC
>TRBJ2-5|NA|TRBV20-1|11|NA
CSGGWRETQYF
TGCAGTGGGGGATGGAGGGAGACCCAGTACTTC
>TRBJ1-3|few|TRBV5-1|15|TRBD1
CASSSWTGTGNTIYF
TGCGCCAGCAGCTCATGGACAGGGACCGGAAACACCATATATTTT
>TRBJ1-5|NA|TRBV19|12|NA
CASSPFNQPQHF
TGTGCCAGTAGCCCTTTCAATCAGCCCCAGCATTTT
>TRBJ2-2|NA|TRBV7-2|15|NA
CASSPRRANTGELFF
TGTGCCAGCAGCCCGCGGCGAGCGAACACCGGGGAGCTGTTTTTT
>TRBJ2-5|NA|TRBV20-1|11|NA
CSATNSETQYF
TGCAGTGCTACCAACTCGGAGACCCAGTACTTC
>TRBJ1-4|few|TRBV28|15|NA
CASSLGGGGGEKLFF
TGTGCCAGCAGTTTAGGGGGAGGGGGAGGGGAAAAACTGTTTTTT
>TRBJ1-3|few|TRBV15|15|NA
CATSRGRGPGNTIYF
TGTGCCACCAGCAGAGGCAGGGGACCTGGAAACACCATATATTTT
>TRBJ1-1|NA|TRBV7-7|13|NA
CASSSDRNTEAFF
TGTGCTAGCAGCTCTGACAGGAACACTGAAGCTTTCTTT
>TRBJ1-2|NA|TRBV11-2|14|TRBD1
CASSLRGLSEGYTF
TGTGCCAGCAGCCTCAGGGGGCTAAGTGAAGGCTACACCTTC
>TRBJ2-4|NA|TRBV4-1|16|NA
CASSQGLPLAKNIQYF
TGCGCCAGCAGCCAAGGACTTCCACTAGCCAAAAACATTCAGTACTTC
>TRBJ2-1|NA|TRBV11-2|15|TRBD2
CASSLDDGWGGEQFF
TGTGCCAGCAGCTTAGATGATGGGTGGGGGGGTGAGCAGTTCTTC
>TRBJ2-7|NA|TRBV6-2/TRBV6-3|16|TRBD2
CASSLEREGWNYEQYF
TGTGCCAGCAGTTTAGAGCGGGAGGGGTGGAACTACGAGCAGTACTTC
>TRBJ1-2|NA|TRBV30|15|NA
CAWSGLEGANYGYTF
TGTGCCTGGAGTGGGCTGGAGGGTGCTAACTATGGCTACACCTTC
>TRBJ1-4|NA|TRBV7-2|15|TRBD1
CASSLGGTGYEKLFF
TGTGCCAGCAGCTTAGGGGGGACAGGGTATGAAAAACTGTTTTTT
>TRBJ2-2|NA|TRBV7-9|11|NA
CASSLTGELFF
TGTGCCAGCAGCCTCACCGGGGAGCTGTTTTTT
>TRBJ2-5|once|TRBV5-4|16|NA
CASTTSVSGGQETQYF
TGTGCCAGCACCACTTCCGTCTCCGGCGGGCAAGAGACCCAGTACTTC
>TRBJ2-3|NA|TRBV9|16|TRBD2
CASSVEGRDFTDTQYF
TGTGCCAGCAGCGTAGAGGGGAGGGACTTCACAGATACGCAGTATTTT
>TRBJ1-6|once|TRBV6-6|15|NA
CASSPGRGGNSPLHF
TGTGCCAGCAGTCCCGGGAGGGGGGGGAATTCACCCCTCCACTTT
>TRBJ2-5|NA|TRBV15|18|TRBD2
CATSRGLAGGTAGETQYF
TGTGCCACCAGCAGAGGTCTAGCGGGAGGGACCGCCGGGGAGACCCAGTACTTC
>TRBJ1-2|NA|TRBV12-3/TRBV12-4|12|NA
CASSTGNYGYTF
TGTGCCAGCAGTACAGGGAACTATGGCTACACCTTC
>TRBJ1-2|NA|TRBV9|14|NA
CASSVDQGFYGYTF
TGTGCCAGCAGCGTAGACCAGGGCTTCTATGGCTACACCTTC
>TRBJ2-5|once|TRBV13|16|TRBD2
CASSLETSGGAETQYF
TGTGCCAGCAGCCTAGAGACTAGCGGGGGGGCAGAGACCCAGTACTTC
>TRBJ1-1|once|TRBV6-2/TRBV6-3|13|NA
CASSRARYTEAFF
TGTGCCAGCAGTAGAGCTCGGTACACTGAAGCTTTCTTT
>TRBJ1-3|NA|TRBV28|15|NA
CASSPFRGYGNTIYF
TGTGCCAGCAGTCCTTTCAGGGGATATGGAAACACCATATATTTT
>TRBJ1-1|NA|TRBV2|15|NA
CASLSAGVGGTEAFF
TGTGCCAGCCTAAGCGCAGGGGTTGGCGGCACTGAAGCTTTCTTT
>TRBJ1-2|NA|TRBV29-1|13|NA
CSVRSPRGYGYTF
TGCAGCGTTCGGTCCCCCCGGGGGTATGGCTACACCTTC
>TRBJ2-3|NA|TRBV5-8|20|TRBD2
CASSGAEAMSSGGPTDTQYF
TGTGCCAGCAGTGGGGCGGAGGCAATGAGTAGCGGGGGGCCTACCGATACGCAGTATTTT
>TRBJ2-1|NA|TRBV5-6|15|NA
CASSGDWRYLNEQFF
TGTGCCAGCAGCGGAGACTGGCGGTATCTCAATGAGCAGTTCTTC
>TRBJ1-3|NA|TRBV6-5|12|NA
CASRSSGNTIYF
TGTGCCAGCAGGAGCTCTGGAAACACCATATATTTT
>TRBJ1-1|NA|TRBV19|16|NA
CASRNPAKGVNTEAFF
TGTGCCAGTAGAAACCCCGCTAAGGGGGTGAACACTGAAGCTTTCTTT
>TRBJ2-5|NA|TRBV20-1|14|TRBD2
CSASSGRLRGTQYF
TGCAGTGCTAGTAGCGGGAGGCTCCGGGGGACCCAGTACTTC